The text below deals with one TCR beta chain. Its antigen is unknown. In the PCR, 60 Vbeta and 13 Jbeta primers were used. TCRdb's copy holds only in-frame clones and misses some; the assay was immunoSEQ multiplex PCR. The sample has over 100,000 clones, about 79% seen once. CDR3 length: 13 amino acids. The ends were cut back, 3 bases at V and 2 bases at J, with 7 bases in the middle. Germline CDR1 SNHLY, CDR2 FYNNEI. The sample is drawn from a study of cytomegalovirus exposure and HLA in healthy donors. Across the study: Around 78 million unique TCR sequences came from HLA-typed donors in an early release. In terms of ancestry, the Caucasian-associated cluster contained about four fifths of the roughly 400 genotyped donors. Whole-study findings and limits: A later analysis linked a missense DCLRE1C variant to TCR beta V- and J-gene trimming.

The genes are TRBV2 and TRBJ2-5; D remains ambiguous. Sequencing used PBMCs. The clonotype originates from a woman under 30 in good health and CMV-seropositive. The CDR3 reads CASSDLAQETQYF. The DNA of the CDR3 is TGTGCCAGCAGTGATCTGGCTCAAGAGACCCAGTACTTC.